These 17 T cell receptor beta chains were sequenced from one sample in a study of regulatory T cells in long-lasting Graves disease. Time point here: persistent/refractory GD, antithyroid drugs over 5 years with positive TRAb. Researchers made the TCR library from RNA that was extracted from PBMCs. Building the TCR beta libraries relied on iRepertoire HTBI primers, and CDR3 regions underwent Arm-PCR. TCRdb re-analysed the multiplex PCR reads in MiXCR, keeping a single row per CDR3 protein. The profile shows 700,000 or so distinct CDR3 sequences, 25% to 30% of them singletons. The input for sequencing was peripheral blood mononuclear cells (PBMCs), taken when the disease was refractory, from a patient treated with antithyroid drugs. The receptors here all came from a female donor with Graves disease.

V gene TRBV24-1 combines with J gene TRBJ2-1; TRBD1 matches at 9 bases. Per germline, CDR1 KGHDR and CDR2 SFDVKD. The CDR3 is 14 amino acids. The J segment lost 9 bases and the V segment lost 3 bases, leaving 5 bases of the junction unmatched. The CDR3 protein is CATSDRGDRAEQFF. Here the CDR3 DNA reads TGTGCCACCAGTGATAGGGGGGACAGGGCTGAGCAGTTCTTC.

This clonotype was counted only a few times. The chain recombines TRBV10-3 with TRBJ2-2; 11 bases align to TRBD2. V trimming: 5 bases; J trimming: 6 bases; junction bases outside the gene matches: 11. Germline V lookup: CDR1 ENHRY, CDR2 SYGVKD. The length of the CDR3 is 17 residues. The CDR3 bases are TGTGCCATCAGTACCATTAGCGGGAGGGCCGGGCCCGGGGAGCTGTTTTTT. Translating it yields CAISTISGRAGPGELFF.

This clonotype was observed many times. The gene calls are TRBV2 and TRBJ2-6; D is unclear. Germline loops: CDR1 SNHLY, CDR2 FYNNEI. The CDR3 spans 16 residues. Between the trimmed V and J ends, which lost 3 bases and 0 bases, there was a span of 9 bases. CDR3: CASSESVNSGANVLTF. The CDR3 coding sequence is TGTGCCAGCAGTGAGTCTGTCAACTCTGGGGCCAACGTCCTGACTTTC. Together with reference TRBV2 and TRBJ2-6, the CDR3 gives the full variable domain: EPEVTQTPSHQVTQMGQEVILRCVPISNHLYFYWYRQILGQKVEFLVSFYNNEISEKSEIFDDQFSVERPDGSNFTLKIRSTKLEDSAMYFCASSESVNSGANVLTFGAGSRLTVL.

The chain is built from TRBV6-9 and TRBJ2-7; D may be TRBD2 (6 bases). This CDR3 is 15 amino acids long. The germline V gene encodes CDR1 MNHGY and CDR2 SVAAGI. The V gene lost 3 bases and the J gene lost 0 bases, with 12 bases spanning the gap. CDR3: CASSYGTSASYEQYF. CDR3 in DNA: TGTGCCAGCAGTTACGGGACTTCCGCCTCCTACGAGCAGTACTTC.

The chain carries TRBV13 and TRBJ1-1, with D unresolved. V lost 5 bases, J lost 5 bases, and 18 bases lay in between. Germline loops: CDR1 PRHDT, CDR2 FYEKMQ (reference sequence). The CDR3 runs 15 residues. Written as DNA, the CDR3 is TGTGCCAGCAGCCAATCATTCATTCGAGAAACTGAAGCTTTCTTT. The encoded protein is CASSQSFIRETEAFF.

The sample holds a few counts of this clonotype. This chain uses TRBV29-1 with TRBJ2-6; 7 nucleotides align to TRBD2. The length of the CDR3 is 15 residues. Germline V gene sequence: CDR1 SQVTM, CDR2 ANQGSEA. The V gene end was trimmed by 3 bases and the J gene end by 0 bases; junction bases not matched to a gene: 2. The CDR3 reads CSVDGGSSGANVLTF. DNA for the CDR3: TGCAGCGTTGACGGCGGGAGCTCTGGGGCCAACGTCCTGACTTTC.

This clonotype was detected once. The rearrangement joins TRBV20-1 to TRBJ2-7; D is perhaps TRBD1 or TRBD2 (5 bases each). There are 11 residues in the CDR3. Trimming stripped 0 bases from V and 7 bases from J, with 7 bases between. CDR1 is DFQATT and CDR2 is SNEGSKA in the germline V gene (reference sequence). Here the CDR3 reads CSARDEGEQYF. In DNA, the CDR3 is TGCAGTGCTAGAGATGAGGGGGAGCAGTACTTC.

The rearrangement joins TRBV7-9 to TRBJ2-7; 9 bases fit TRBD1. Trimming at V came to 1 base and at J to 5 bases, leaving 9 bases not matched to a gene. CDR3 length: 16 residues. Germline CDR1 reads SEHNR; CDR2 reads FQNEAQ (reference sequence). The CDR3 DNA sequence: TGTGCCAGCAGCTTAGGGGGCGGGACAGGGTTACACGAGCAGTACTTC. Translating it yields CASSLGGGTGLHEQYF.

This clonotype has a handful of counts. The chain combines TRBV6-2 or TRBV6-3 with TRBJ2-5; D is possibly TRBD2 (5 bases). The CDR3 extends over 11 amino acids. Trimming took off 2 bases at V and 9 bases at J, with 7 bases between the two ends. Germline lookup yields CDR1 MNHEY and CDR2 SVGEGT. The CDR3 loop is CASSYEEAQYF. The CDR3 DNA is TGTGCCAGCAGTTACGAGGAGGCCCAGTACTTC.

This clonotype was detected a few times. The CDR3 bases are TGCGCCAGCAGCCTACCGACAGGGACGAGGGAGACCCAGTACTTC. Protein: CASSLPTGTRETQYF. This chain uses TRBV4-1 with TRBJ2-5, with 7 nucleotides matching TRBD1. With V trimmed by 4 bases and J by 5 bases, 10 bases remained unmatched. Germline CDR1 reads MGHRA; CDR2 reads YSYEKL. CDR3 size: 15 residues.

Many counts were recorded for this clonotype. A much larger clone differs from this one at a single base, so this may be a read error. The genes are TRBV6-2 or TRBV6-3 and TRBJ2-7, with a possible D match to TRBD2 (5 bases). The V and J ends lost 4 bases and 2 bases respectively, with 6 bases between them. The CDR3 spans 12 residues. Germline V gene lookup returns CDR1 MNHEY and CDR2 SVGEGT. In DNA, the CDR3 is TGTGCCAGCAGTTCGGGGACCTACGAGCAGTACTTC. Translating it yields CASSSGTYEQYF.

The V and J genes are TRBV2 and TRBJ1-4; tentatively, D is TRBD1 (5 bases). This CDR3 is 15 amino acids long. V was cut by 6 bases and J by 13 bases, with 24 bases left in between. CDR1 SNHLY and CDR2 FYNNEI come from the germline V gene. CDR3 protein: CASRTLGVPSEGLFF. The CDR3 DNA sequence: TGTGCCAGCAGGACCCTGGGGGTCCCGTCGGAGGGACTGTTTTTT.

This clonotype was recorded a few times. The junction and the germline gene differ at one end; a read error may be behind it. The chain links TRBV29-1 to TRBJ2-2; 12 bases are shared with TRBD1. The CDR3 has 15 residues. Germline CDR1 is SQVTM and CDR2 is ANQGSEA. The CDR3 loop reads CSVEGTGGITGELFF. DNA for the CDR3: TGCAGCGTCGAAGGGACAGGGGGCATCACCGGGGAGCTGTTTTTT.

V gene TRBV7-9 combines with J gene TRBJ2-7; possible D gene TRBD1, 5 bases. V gave up 1 base and J gave up 3 bases, with 10 bases separating them. Germline CDR1 is SEHNR and CDR2 is FQNEAQ (reference sequence). CDR3 length equals 14 residues. CDR3 loop: CASSLVAGLYEQYF. CDR3 DNA sequence: TGTGCCAGCAGCTTAGTAGCAGGGCTCTACGAGCAGTACTTC.

This clonotype was observed many times. The chain carries TRBV27 and TRBJ1-4; no definite D call. CDR1 and CDR2 (germline): MNHEY, SMNVEV (reference sequence). V shed 5 bases and J shed 3 bases, with 7 bases lying between them. The CDR3 spans 13 residues. CDR3 sequence reads: CASSRQPNEKLFF. The CDR3 DNA reads as TGTGCCAGCAGTCGGCAGCCTAATGAAAAACTGTTTTTT. Full variable domain (missing parts from reference TRBV27 and TRBJ1-4): EAQVTQNPRYLITVTGKKLTVTCSQNMNHEYMSWYRQDPGLGLRQIYYSMNVEVTDKGDVPEGYKVSRKEKRNFPLILESPSPNQTSLYFCASSRQPNEKLFFGSGTQLSVL.

This clonotype was observed a handful of times. The chain links TRBV5-1 to TRBJ1-1; 7 bases map to TRBD1. CDR3 length: 16 amino acids. The V gene end was trimmed by 4 bases and the J gene end by 0 bases; junction bases not matched to a gene: 9. Germline loops: CDR1 SGHRS, CDR2 YFSETQ. DNA of the CDR3: TGCGCCAGCAGCCCTCGACAGGGTTTTATGAACACTGAAGCTTTCTTT. Translated: CASSPRQGFMNTEAFF. Together with reference TRBV5-1 and TRBJ1-1, the CDR3 gives the full variable domain: KAGVTQTPRYLIKTRGQQVTLSCSPISGHRSVSWYQQTPGQGLQFLFEYFSETQRNKGNFPGRFSGRQFSNSRSEMNVSTLELGDSALYLCASSPRQGFMNTEAFFGQGTRLTVV.

The gene calls are TRBV27 and TRBJ1-1; 10 bases are a match to TRBD1. The CDR3 spans 15 residues. The germline gives CDR1 MNHEY, CDR2 SMNVEV (reference sequence). J gave up 3 bases and V 5 bases, and 6 bases lay outside the gene matches. This CDR3 is CASSDRGPRDTEAFF. In DNA, the CDR3 is TGTGCCAGCAGTGACAGGGGGCCTAGGGACACTGAAGCTTTCTTT.